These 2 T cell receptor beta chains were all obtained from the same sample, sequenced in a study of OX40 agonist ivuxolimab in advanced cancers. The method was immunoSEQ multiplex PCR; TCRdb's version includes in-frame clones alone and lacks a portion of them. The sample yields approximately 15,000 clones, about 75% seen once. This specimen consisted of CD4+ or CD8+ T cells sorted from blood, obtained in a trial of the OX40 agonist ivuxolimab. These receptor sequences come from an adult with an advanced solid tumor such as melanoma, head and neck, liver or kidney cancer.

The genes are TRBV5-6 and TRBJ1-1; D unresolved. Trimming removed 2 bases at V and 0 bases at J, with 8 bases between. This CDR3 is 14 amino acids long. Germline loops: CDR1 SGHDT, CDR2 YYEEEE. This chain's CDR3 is CASSFWTLNTEAFF. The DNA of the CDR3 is TGTGCCAGCAGCTTCTGGACCTTGAACACTGAAGCTTTCTTT.

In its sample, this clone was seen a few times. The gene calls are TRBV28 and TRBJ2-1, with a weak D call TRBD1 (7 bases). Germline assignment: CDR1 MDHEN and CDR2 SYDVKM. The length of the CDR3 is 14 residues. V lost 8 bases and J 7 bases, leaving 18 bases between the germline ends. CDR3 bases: TGTGCCAGCCGACCGCCAGGGGGGTTTAATGAGCAGTTCTTC. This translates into CASRPPGGFNEQFF.